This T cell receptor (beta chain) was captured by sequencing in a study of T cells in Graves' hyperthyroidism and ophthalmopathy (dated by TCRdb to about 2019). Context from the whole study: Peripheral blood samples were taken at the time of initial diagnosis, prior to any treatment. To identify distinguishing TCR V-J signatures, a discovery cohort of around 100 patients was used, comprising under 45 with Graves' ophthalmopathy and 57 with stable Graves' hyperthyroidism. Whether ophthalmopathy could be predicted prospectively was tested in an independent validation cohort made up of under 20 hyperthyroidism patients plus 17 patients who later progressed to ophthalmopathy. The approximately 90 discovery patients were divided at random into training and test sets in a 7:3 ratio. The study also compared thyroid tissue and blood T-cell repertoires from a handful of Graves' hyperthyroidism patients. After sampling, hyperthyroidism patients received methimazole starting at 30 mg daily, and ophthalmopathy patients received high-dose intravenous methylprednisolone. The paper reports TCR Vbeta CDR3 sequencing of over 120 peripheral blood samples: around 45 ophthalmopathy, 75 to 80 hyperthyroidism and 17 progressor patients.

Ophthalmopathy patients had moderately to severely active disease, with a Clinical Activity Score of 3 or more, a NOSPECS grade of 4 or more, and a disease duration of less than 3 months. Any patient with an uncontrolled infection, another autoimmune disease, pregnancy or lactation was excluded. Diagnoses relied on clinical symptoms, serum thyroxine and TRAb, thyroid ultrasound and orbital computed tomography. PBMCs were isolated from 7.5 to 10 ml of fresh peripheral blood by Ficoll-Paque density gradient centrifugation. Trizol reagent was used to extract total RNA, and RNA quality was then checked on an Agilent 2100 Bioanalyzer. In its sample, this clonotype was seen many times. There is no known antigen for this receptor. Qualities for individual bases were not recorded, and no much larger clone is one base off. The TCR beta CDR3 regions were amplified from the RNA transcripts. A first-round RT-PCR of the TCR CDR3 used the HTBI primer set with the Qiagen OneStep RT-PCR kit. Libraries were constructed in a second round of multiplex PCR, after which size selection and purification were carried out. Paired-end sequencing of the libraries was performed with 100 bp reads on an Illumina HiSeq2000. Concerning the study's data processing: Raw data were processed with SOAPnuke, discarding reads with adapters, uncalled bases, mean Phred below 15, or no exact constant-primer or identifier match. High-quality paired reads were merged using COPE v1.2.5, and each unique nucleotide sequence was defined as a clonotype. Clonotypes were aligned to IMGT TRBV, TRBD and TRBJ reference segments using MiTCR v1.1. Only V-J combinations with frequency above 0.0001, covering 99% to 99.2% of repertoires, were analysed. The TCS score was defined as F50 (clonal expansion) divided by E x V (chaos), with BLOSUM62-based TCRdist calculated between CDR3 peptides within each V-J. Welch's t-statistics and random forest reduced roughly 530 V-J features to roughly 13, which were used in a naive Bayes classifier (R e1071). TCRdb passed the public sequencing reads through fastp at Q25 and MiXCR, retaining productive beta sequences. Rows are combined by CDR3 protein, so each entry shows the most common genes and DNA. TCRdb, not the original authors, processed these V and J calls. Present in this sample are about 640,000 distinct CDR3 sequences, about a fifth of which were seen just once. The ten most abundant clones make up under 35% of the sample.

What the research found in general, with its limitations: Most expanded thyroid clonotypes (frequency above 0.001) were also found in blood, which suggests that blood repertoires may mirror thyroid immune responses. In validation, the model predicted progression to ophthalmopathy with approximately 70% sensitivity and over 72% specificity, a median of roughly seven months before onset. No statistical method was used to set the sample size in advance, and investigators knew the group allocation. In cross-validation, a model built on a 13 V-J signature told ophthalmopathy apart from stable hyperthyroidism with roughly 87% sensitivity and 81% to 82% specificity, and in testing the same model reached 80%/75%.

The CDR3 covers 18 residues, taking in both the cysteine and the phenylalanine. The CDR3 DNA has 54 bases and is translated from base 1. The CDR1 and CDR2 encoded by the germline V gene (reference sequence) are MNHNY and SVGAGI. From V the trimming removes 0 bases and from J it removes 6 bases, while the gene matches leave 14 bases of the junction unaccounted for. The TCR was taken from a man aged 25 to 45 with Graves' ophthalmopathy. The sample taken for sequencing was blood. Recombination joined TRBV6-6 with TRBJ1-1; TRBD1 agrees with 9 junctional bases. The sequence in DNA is TGTGCCAGCAGTTACTCGACGCCCGGGACAGGGTACGCGGCTGAAGCTTTCTTT. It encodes CASSYSTPGTGYAAEAFF.